One TCR beta chain is described in this entry. Its antigen is undetermined. This clone may be a read error of a much larger clone one base away. The entry originates in a study of identical twins. MiXCR, run by TCRdb on the 5' RACE reads, gives a single entry per CDR3 protein. The table includes around 680,000 distinct CDR3 sequences, less than 10% detected once. Findings and limits, study-wide: Alpha sequences out of frame and shared by twins had excess low generation probability. The abundant beta clonotypes from cord blood had fewer insertions, and memory repertoires had none of this. Conclusions were drawn cross-sectionally by statistical analysis, without following the same donors.

CDR3 length: 14 amino acids. In germline, CDR1 is LGHNA, CDR2 YSLEER. Trimming cost V 1 base and J 3 bases, with 9 bases left between them. These data are also associated with another study on yellow fever vaccine responses in identical twins.

Sequences were obtained from PBMCs. The V and J genes are TRBV4-3 and TRBJ2-5; no clear D gene. The TCR sequence derives from a young woman in good health. This CDR3 is CASSQALRKETQYF. The DNA of the CDR3 is TGCGCCAGCAGCCAAGCCCTCCGGAAAGAGACCCAGTACTTC.